This T cell receptor (beta chain) was profiled in a study of shared clonotypes between healthy human individuals. The length of the CDR3 is 14 residues. V was trimmed by 1 base and J by 4 bases, leaving 10 bases between them. CDR1 and CDR2 (germline): SGHRS, YFSETQ. Measured with immunoSEQ multiplex PCR; TCRdb has only the in-frame clones, and not every one. The sample holds about 2.3 million clones, 90% to 95% seen once. About this clone: Other DNA sequences in this sample translate to the same CDR3.

The sequence was obtained from a man in his late teens or twenties in good health. Some clones in this sample may be carry-over from other donors' samples. The chain uses TRBV5-1 and TRBJ2-3; D is uncertain. Sequenced material: naive CD4+ T cells from PBMCs. Subset: CD45RA+ positively selected. CDR3 nucleotide sequence: TGCGCCAGCAGCTTGTTAACACAAGCAGATACGCAGTATTTT. It specifies CASSLLTQADTQYF.